This note documents a single T cell receptor (beta chain) sequence. What antigen it recognizes has not been identified. Within one base of it there is no much larger clone, and no base qualities were kept. Whole blood was collected in K2EDTA tubes by collaborating institutions according to the institutions' own protocols. Collaborator samples were shipped for TCRbeta analysis as frozen whole blood, isolated PBMCs, or DNA extracted from either sample type. The entry originates in a study of blood T cell repertoires in COVID-19 (dated by TCRdb to between 2020 and 2021). At the level of the whole study: Collaborator samples came from the United States, Italy and Spain and covered acute and convalescent phases of COVID-19. HLA class I and class II types, where available, came from metadata supplied by the sample provider rather than from assay-based typing. Subjects who had been exposed to COVID-19, were actively infected with it, or had recovered from it provided the deeply sampled blood TCRbeta repertoires that made up the dataset. Samples came from the ongoing ImmuneRACE study (first 160 participants) plus 1,254 subjects from 6 global collaborators. A freely available public database, intended as a resource for researchers studying the immune response to SARS-CoV-2, is where the repertoires were released. Sample metadata almost always included a de-identified subject ID, COVID-19 status, age in years and sex. The material from the prospective study consisted of cDNA or gDNA derived from T cells, B-cell-depleted T cells, or PBMCs.

The immunoSEQ Assay, a bias-controlled multiplex PCR, was used to amplify TCRbeta CDR3 regions from genomic DNA. The published analysis was carried out like this. The number of nucleated cells in each sample was estimated by amplification of reference gene primers within the assay. To quantify the absolute abundance of each unique TCRbeta CDR3 rearrangement, sequence reads were collapsed and filtered. For each sample, productive Simpson clonality was calculated as the square root of Simpson's diversity index across productive rearrangements. TCRdb stores this immuneACCESS table with in-frame sequences only. Part of the clones is absent; in the studies checked, under half of the shortfall reflects unresolved V genes, and no reason is known for the rest. The DNA was the basis for D and trimming; V, J and clone size are from that table. This sample holds 65,000 to 90,000 clones; 86% were observed only once. Approximately 21% of the sample belongs to the ten largest clones.

The paper's findings and limits, for the study overall: Clinical and demographic metadata were provided uncurated, with the amount varying by source and participant.

The CDR3 runs 15 amino acids, cysteine and phenylalanine included. The DNA shown is the 45-base CDR3, in frame from base 1. CDR1 and CDR2 were assigned from the germline V gene as SNHLY and FYNNEI. Trimmed from V: 4 bases; trimmed from J: 5 bases; junction bases lacking a gene match: 10. The sample taken for sequencing was peripheral blood. Here the chain combines TRBV2 and TRBJ2-5; 7 nucleotides in the junction match TRBD1. The source is an elderly woman in a cohort sampled during active or convalescent COVID-19. The CDR3 reads as follows: CASSVEGALKETQYF. The sequenced DNA: TGTGCCAGCAGTGTTGAGGGGGCCTTAAAGGAGACCCAGTACTTC.